The T cell receptor beta chain under discussion was sequenced for a study of blood T cell repertoires in COVID-19. Study context: The United States, Italy and Spain provided the acute and convalescent COVID-19 samples. Sources were T cells, B-cell-depleted T cells, or PBMCs; the material itself was cDNA or gDNA.

The J segment lost 1 base and the V segment lost 3 bases, leaving 3 bases of the junction unmatched. Germline lookup yields CDR1 SQVTM and CDR2 ANQGSEA. This CDR3 is built from 14 residues. In the original processing: Amplification of reference gene primers provided the estimated nucleated cell counts. TCRdb's copy holds only in-frame clones and misses some; the assay was immunoSEQ multiplex PCR. V and J calls and clone size follow that table, whereas D and trimming were derived from the DNA. The sample has fewer than 300,000 clones; 88% are singletons. The V call is TRBV29-1, the J call TRBJ2-3; 8 nucleotides agree with TRBD2. Specimen: peripheral blood. The sequence derives from a man aged 55 to 70 who had recovered from COVID-19. This CDR3 is CSVDVAGRTDTQYF. CDR3 sequence (DNA): TGCAGCGTTGACGTAGCGGGGCGCACAGATACGCAGTATTTT.